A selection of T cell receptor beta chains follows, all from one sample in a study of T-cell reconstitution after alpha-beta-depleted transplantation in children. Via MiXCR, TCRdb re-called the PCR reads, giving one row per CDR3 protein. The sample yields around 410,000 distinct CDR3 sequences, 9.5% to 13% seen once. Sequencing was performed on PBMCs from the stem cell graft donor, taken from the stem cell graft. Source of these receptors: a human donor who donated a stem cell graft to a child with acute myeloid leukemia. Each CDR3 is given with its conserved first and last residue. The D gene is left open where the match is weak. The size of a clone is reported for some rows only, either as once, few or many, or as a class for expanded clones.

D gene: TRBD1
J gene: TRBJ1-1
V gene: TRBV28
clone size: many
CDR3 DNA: TGTGCCAGCAGTCTTCCAGGGGGGAACACTGAAGCTTTCTTT
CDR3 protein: CASSLPGGNTEAFF

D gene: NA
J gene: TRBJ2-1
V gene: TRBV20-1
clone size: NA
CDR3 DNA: TGCAGTGCTAGAGACCCGGACACATTCAATGAGCAGTTCTTC
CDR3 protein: CSARDPDTFNEQFF

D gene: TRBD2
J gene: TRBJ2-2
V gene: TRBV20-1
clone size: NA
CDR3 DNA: TGCAGTGCAACTCAGCGGGGGGCTAACACCGGGGAGCTGTTTTTT
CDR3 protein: CSATQRGANTGELFF

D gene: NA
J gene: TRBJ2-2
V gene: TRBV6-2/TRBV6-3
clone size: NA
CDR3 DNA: TGTGCCAGCAGTTACTCCTCCGGGAGTCATACCGGGGAGCTGTTTTTT
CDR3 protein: CASSYSSGSHTGELFF

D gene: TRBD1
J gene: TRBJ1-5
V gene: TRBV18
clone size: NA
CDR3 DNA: TGTGCCAGCTCACCCAACGAGGGAGGGGGCGAATGCAATCAGCCCCAGCATTTT
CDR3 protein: CASSPNEGGGECNQPQHF

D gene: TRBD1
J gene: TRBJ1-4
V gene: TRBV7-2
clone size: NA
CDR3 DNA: TGTGCCAGCAGCTTACAGGGGGTCGGGGAAAAACTGTTTTTT
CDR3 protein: CASSLQGVGEKLFF

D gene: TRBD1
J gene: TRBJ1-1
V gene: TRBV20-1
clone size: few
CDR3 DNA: TGCAGTGCTACCCGGACAGGGGATGGGGACACTGAAGCTTTCTTT
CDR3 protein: CSATRTGDGDTEAFF

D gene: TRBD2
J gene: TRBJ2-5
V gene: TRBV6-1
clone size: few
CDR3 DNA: TGTGCCAGCAGTGTAGTAACACGGGGGGTCCAAGAGACCCAGTACTTC
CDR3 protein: CASSVVTRGVQETQYF

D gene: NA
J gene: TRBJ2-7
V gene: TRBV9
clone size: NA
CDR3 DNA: TGTGCCAGCAGCCCAGCAAGAACGACGGAGCAGTACTTC
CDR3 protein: CASSPARTTEQYF

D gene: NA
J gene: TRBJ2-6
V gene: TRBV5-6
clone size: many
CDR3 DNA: TGTGCCAGCAGCTTGGACAGGGCCAACGTCCTGACTTTC
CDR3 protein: CASSLDRANVLTF

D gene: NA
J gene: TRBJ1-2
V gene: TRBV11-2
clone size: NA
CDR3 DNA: TGTGCCAGCAGCCCTGAGGGAGGAAACTATGGCTACACCTTC
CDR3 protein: CASSPEGGNYGYTF

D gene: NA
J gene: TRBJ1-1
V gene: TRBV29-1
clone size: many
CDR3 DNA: TGCAGCGCCGGACCCGAGGGGGTGAACACTGAAGCTTTCTTT
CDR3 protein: CSAGPEGVNTEAFF

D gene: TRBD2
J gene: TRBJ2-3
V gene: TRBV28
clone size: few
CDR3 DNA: TGTGCCAGCAGAGGGACTAGCGGGGGCACAGATACGCAGTATTTT
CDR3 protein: CASRGTSGGTDTQYF

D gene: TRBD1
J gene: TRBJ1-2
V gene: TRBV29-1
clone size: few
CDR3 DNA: TGCAGCGTTGAATCAGGACAGGGGCTAGGGTATGGCTACACCTTC
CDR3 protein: CSVESGQGLGYGYTF

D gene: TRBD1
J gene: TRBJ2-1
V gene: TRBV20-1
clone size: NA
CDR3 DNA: TGCAGTGCTAGAGATGGGGGACAGGGAAGCTTTAATGAGCAGTTCTTC
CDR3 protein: CSARDGGQGSFNEQFF

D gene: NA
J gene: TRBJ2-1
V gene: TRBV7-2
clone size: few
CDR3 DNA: TGTGCCAGCACTCGAGGGACGACCAATGAGCAGTTCTTC
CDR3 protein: CASTRGTTNEQFF

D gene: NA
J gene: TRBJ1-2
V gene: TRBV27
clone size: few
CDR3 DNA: TGTGCCAGCAGTAGGGGACGCGGCTACACCTTC
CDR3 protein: CASSRGRGYTF

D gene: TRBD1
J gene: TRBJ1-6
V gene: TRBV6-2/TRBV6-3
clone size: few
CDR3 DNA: TGTGCCAGCAGCCCGACAGGGATTAATTCACCCCTCCACTTT
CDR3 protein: CASSPTGINSPLHF